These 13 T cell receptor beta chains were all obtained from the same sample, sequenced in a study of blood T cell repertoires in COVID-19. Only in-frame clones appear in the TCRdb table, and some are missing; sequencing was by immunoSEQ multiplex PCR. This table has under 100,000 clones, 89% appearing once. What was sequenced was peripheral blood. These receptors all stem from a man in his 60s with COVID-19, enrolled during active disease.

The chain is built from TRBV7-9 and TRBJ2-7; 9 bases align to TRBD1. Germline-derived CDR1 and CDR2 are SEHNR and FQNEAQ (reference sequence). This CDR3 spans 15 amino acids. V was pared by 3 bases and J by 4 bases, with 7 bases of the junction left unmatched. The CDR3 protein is CASSLGGTGLYEQYF. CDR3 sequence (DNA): TGTGCCAGCAGCTTGGGGGGGACAGGGTTGTACGAGCAGTACTTC.

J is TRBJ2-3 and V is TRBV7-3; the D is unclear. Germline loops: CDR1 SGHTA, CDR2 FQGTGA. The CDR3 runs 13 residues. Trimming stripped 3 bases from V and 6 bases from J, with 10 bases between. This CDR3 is CASSFPVADTQYF. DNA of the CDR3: TGTGCCAGCAGCTTCCCGGTCGCCGATACGCAGTATTTT.

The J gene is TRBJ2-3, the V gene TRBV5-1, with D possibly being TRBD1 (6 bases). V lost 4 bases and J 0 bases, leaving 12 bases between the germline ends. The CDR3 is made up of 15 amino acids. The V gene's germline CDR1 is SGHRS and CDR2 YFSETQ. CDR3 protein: CASSLRTASTDTQYF. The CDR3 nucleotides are TGCGCCAGCAGCCTCCGGACAGCGAGCACAGATACGCAGTATTTT.

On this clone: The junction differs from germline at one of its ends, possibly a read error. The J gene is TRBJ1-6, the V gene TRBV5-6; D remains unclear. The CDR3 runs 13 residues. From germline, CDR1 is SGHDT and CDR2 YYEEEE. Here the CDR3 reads CASRLGRNSPLHF. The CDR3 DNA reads TGTGCCAGCAGATTGGGGAGGAATTCACCCCTCCACTTT.

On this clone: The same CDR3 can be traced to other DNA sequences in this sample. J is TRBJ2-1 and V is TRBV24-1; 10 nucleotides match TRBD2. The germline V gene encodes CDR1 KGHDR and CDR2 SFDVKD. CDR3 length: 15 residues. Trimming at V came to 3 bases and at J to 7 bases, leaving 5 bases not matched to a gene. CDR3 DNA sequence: TGTGCCACCAGTGATCCTAGCGGGAGTCGAAATGAGCAGTTCTTC. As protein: CATSDPSGSRNEQFF.

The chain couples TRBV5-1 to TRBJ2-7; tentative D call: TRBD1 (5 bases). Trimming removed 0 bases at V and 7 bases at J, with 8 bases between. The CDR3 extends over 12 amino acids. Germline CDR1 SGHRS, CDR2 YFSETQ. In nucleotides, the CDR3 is TGCGCCAGCAGCTTGGGACAGTCGGAGCAGTACTTC. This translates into CASSLGQSEQYF.

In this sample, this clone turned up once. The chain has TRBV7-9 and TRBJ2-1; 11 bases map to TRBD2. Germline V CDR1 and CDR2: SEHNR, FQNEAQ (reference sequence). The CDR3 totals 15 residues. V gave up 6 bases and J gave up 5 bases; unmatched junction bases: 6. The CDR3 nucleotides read TGTGCCAGCAGATTACCGGGACTAGCGGACAATGAGCAGTTCTTC. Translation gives CASRLPGLADNEQFF.

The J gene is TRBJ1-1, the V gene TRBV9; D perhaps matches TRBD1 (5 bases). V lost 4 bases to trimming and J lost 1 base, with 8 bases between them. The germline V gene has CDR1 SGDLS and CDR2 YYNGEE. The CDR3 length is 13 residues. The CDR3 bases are TGTGCCAGCAGCCCCGGGGGGAACACTGAAGCTTTCTTT. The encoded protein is CASSPGGNTEAFF.

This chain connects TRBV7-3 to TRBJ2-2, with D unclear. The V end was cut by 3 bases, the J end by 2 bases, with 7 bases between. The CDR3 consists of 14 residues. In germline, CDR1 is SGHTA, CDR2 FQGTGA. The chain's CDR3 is CASSFTTNTGELFF. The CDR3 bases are TGTGCCAGCAGCTTTACTACTAACACCGGGGAGCTGTTTTTT.

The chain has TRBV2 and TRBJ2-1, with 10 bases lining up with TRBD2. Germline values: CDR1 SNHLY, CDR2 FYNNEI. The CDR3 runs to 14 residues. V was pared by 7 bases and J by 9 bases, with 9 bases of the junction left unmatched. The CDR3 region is CASTPLAGVGEQFF. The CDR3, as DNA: TGTGCCAGCACGCCGCTAGCGGGAGTGGGTGAGCAGTTCTTC. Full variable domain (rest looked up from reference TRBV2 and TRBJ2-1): EPEVTQTPSHQVTQMGQEVILRCVPISNHLYFYWYRQILGQKVEFLVSFYNNEISEKSEIFDDQFSVERPDGSNFTLKIRSTKLEDSAMYFCASTPLAGVGEQFFGPGTRLTVL.

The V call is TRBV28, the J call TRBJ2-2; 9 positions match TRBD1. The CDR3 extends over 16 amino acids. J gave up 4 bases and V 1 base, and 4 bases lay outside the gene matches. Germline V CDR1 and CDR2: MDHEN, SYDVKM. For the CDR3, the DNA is TGTGCCAGCAGTTTATTTTTGGACAGGGGCACCGGGGAGCTGTTTTTT. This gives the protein CASSLFLDRGTGELFF.

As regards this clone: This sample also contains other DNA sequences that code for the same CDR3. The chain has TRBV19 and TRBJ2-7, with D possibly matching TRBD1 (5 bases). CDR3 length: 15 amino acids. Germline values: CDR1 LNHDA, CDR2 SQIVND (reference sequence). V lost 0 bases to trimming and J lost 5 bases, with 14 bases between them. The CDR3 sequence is CASSIDPGQGNEQYF. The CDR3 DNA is TGTGCCAGTAGTATAGATCCTGGGCAGGGTAACGAGCAGTACTTC.

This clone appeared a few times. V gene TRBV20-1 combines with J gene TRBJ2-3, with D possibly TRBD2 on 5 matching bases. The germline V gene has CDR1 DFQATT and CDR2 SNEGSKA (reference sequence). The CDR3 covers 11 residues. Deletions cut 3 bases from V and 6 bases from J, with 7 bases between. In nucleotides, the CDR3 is TGCAGTGCTAGGGTAGCGGATACGCAGTATTTT. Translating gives CSARVADTQYF.